These 13 T cell receptor beta chains were all obtained from the same sample, sequenced in a study of blood T cells in healthy people across ages. A second PCR, run for roughly 7 to 11 cycles, used a sample-barcoded 5' primer plus a J-beta primer mix. Via MiXCR, TCRdb re-called the 5' RACE reads, giving one row per CDR3 protein. The sample contains about 720,000 distinct CDR3 sequences, more than 20% of which appear only once. The sample was also reused in another study, on T cells of mothers and their children.

Sequencing input: blood. The receptors come from a boy younger than 18 in good health.

The rearrangement uses TRBV10-3 and TRBJ2-5, with D unclear. Germline V gene lookup returns CDR1 ENHRY and CDR2 SYGVKD. CDR3 length: 13 amino acids. Trimming left V 8 bases short and J 2 bases short, with 12 bases between. CDR3 loop: CAIARQAQETQYF. Here the CDR3 DNA reads TGTGCCATCGCTAGGCAGGCTCAAGAGACCCAGTACTTC.

The chain employs TRBV2 and TRBJ1-1; D uncertain. V was shortened by 5 bases and J by 1 base, with 8 bases between the two germline ends. CDR1 and CDR2 (germline): SNHLY, FYNNEI. CDR3 length equals 13 residues. For the CDR3, the DNA is TGTGCCAGCAGTAATGAAGGGAACACTGAAGCTTTCTTT. Translating it yields CASSNEGNTEAFF.

The chain carries TRBV7-2 and TRBJ2-4, with D possibly matching TRBD2 (7 bases). V lost 6 bases and J 8 bases, leaving 14 bases between the germline ends. The length of the CDR3 is 13 residues. Germline CDR1 SGHTA, CDR2 FQGNSA. In DNA form, the CDR3 reads TGTGCCAGCAGTTCTACAGGGAGGGACATTCAGTACTTC. Translating gives CASSSTGRDIQYF.

This clonotype has more than one count but fewer than ten. The CDR3 region has the DNA TGCGCCAGCAGCATGCCAAGGACCGGGACAGGGGCCTACGAGCAGTACTTC. Its translation: CASSMPRTGTGAYEQYF. This chain joins TRBV5-1 and TRBJ2-7, with 10 bases identical to TRBD1. CDR3 size: 17 residues. J was trimmed by 2 bases and V by 4 bases; bases with no gene match: 12. Germline V gene lookup returns CDR1 SGHRS and CDR2 YFSETQ. Combining the CDR3 with reference TRBV5-1 and TRBJ2-7 gives the whole variable domain KAGVTQTPRYLIKTRGQQVTLSCSPISGHRSVSWYQQTPGQGLQFLFEYFSETQRNKGNFPGRFSGRQFSNSRSEMNVSTLELGDSALYLCASSMPRTGTGAYEQYFGPGTRLTVT.

V usage is TRBV7-8 and J usage is TRBJ2-1; a possible D gene is TRBD2 (5 bases). With 7 bases removed from V and 2 bases from J, the gap between germline ends came to 15 bases. Germline assignment: CDR1 SGHVS and CDR2 FQNEAQ. CDR3 length: 15 residues. The chain's CDR3 is CASNPRETAYNEQFF. CDR3 bases: TGTGCCAGCAATCCGAGGGAAACTGCCTACAATGAGCAGTTCTTC.

The genes are TRBV5-6 and TRBJ1-6; perhaps TRBD1 as D (6 bases). Trimming shortened V by 1 base and J by 7 bases, and 15 bases separated the two germline ends. Germline CDR1 SGHDT, CDR2 YYEEEE. This CDR3 is built from 16 residues. CDR3 residues: CASSLPPGHSNSPLHF. CDR3 nucleotide sequence: TGTGCCAGCAGCTTGCCTCCGGGACACTCCAATTCACCCCTCCACTTT.

J is TRBJ2-1 and V is TRBV19; 13 nucleotides agree with TRBD2. CDR1 is LNHDA, CDR2 SQIVND, per germline (reference sequence). The CDR3 consists of 17 residues. J was trimmed by 7 bases and V by 5 bases; bases with no gene match: 11. Here the CDR3 DNA reads TGTGCCAGTAGTCCCCTTACGACTAGCGGGAGGATAAATGAGCAGTTCTTC. Its translation is CASSPLTTSGRINEQFF.

This rearrangement joins TRBV12-3 or TRBV12-4 to TRBJ2-3; D unclear. Trimming stripped 6 bases from V and 8 bases from J, with 12 bases between. There are 12 residues in the CDR3. The CDR3 nucleotides are TGTGCCAGCAGCCTTAAAGCCGGTACGCAGTATTTT. This gives the protein CASSLKAGTQYF.

The CDR3 coding sequence is TGCAGTGCTTGCTTGTATGCTTACGGGATCTCAGCCAAAAACATTCAGTACTTC. It codes for CSACLYAYGISAKNIQYF. The chain links TRBV20-1 to TRBJ2-4; possibly TRBD2 for D (5 bases). CDR1 and CDR2 from the germline V gene are DFQATT and SNEGSKA (reference sequence). The V end lost 5 bases, the J end lost 0 bases, and 23 bases lay between the germline ends. The CDR3 is 18 amino acids.

The chain recombines TRBV11-1 with TRBJ2-1, with 8 bases identical to TRBD1. V was pared by 0 bases and J by 9 bases, with 4 bases of the junction left unmatched. The germline V gene encodes CDR1 SGHAT and CDR2 FQDESV (reference sequence). This CDR3 is built from 14 residues. DNA for the CDR3: TGTGCCAGCAGCTTAGCTCAGGGGGCAGGTGAGCAGTTCTTC. It is translated as CASSLAQGAGEQFF.

A few counts support this clonotype. The chain has TRBV20-1 and TRBJ2-4, with 10 positions matching TRBD2. J was trimmed by 4 bases and V by 5 bases; bases with no gene match: 8. Germline values: CDR1 DFQATT, CDR2 SNEGSKA (reference sequence). The CDR3 runs 15 residues. The CDR3 DNA follows: TGCAGTGCTCACCAGCGGGGGGGATCAAAAAACATTCAGTACTTC. Protein: CSAHQRGGSKNIQYF.

This clonotype was counted only a few times. This chain joins TRBV12-3 or TRBV12-4 and TRBJ1-1; 7 bases agree with TRBD1. This CDR3 comprises 14 residues. Trimming at V came to 6 bases and at J to 1 base, leaving 5 bases not matched to a gene. The CDR3, as DNA: TGTGCCAGCAGGTTGGGGACAGCGAACACTGAAGCTTTCTTT. Its protein product is CASRLGTANTEAFF.

The rearrangement joins TRBV27 to TRBJ1-6; D gene unclear. Germline CDR1 MNHEY, CDR2 SMNVEV (reference sequence). The length of the CDR3 is 15 residues. With 6 bases removed from V and 3 bases from J, the gap between germline ends came to 12 bases. The CDR3 DNA reads TGTGCCAGCAGCCCTCTGACCAACTATAATTCACCCCTCCACTTT. Translating gives CASSPLTNYNSPLHF.